Listed here is a single T cell receptor beta chain. Its antigen is unknown. The data derive from a study of vaccination and CD4 T cells after COVID-19. Overall study: Convalescent participants consisted of six males and four females, two being Hispanic. Drawing of post-COVID samples took place a median about 94 days after diagnosis (range 35 to 161). Cells were stimulated with overlapping spike peptides from SARS-CoV-2, HCoV-NL63, HCoV-OC43 and HCoV-229E.

At the Johns Hopkins FTIC core, DNA taken from cultured CD4+ T cells was sequenced by way of the Oncomine TCR Beta short-read assay. TCRdb re-called the PCR reads through MiXCR, storing one row per CDR3 protein. Here the sample spans 15,000 or so distinct CDR3 sequences, over 45% being singletons. V lost 0 bases, J lost 0 bases, and 4 bases lay in between. Germline CDR1 reads SGHNT; CDR2 reads YENEEA. The length of the CDR3 is 14 residues. Treatment of the sample: approximately 9-day PBMC culture with coronavirus spike peptide pools or control peptides (ViraFEST assay). The receptor was derived from a human donor who had recovered from COVID-19. Sequenced material: CD4+ T cells from blood, cultured in vitro. The chain carries TRBV11-3 and TRBJ2-3; D is undetermined. DNA for the CDR3: TGTGCCAGCAGCTTAGATCCTAGCACAGATACGCAGTATTTT. It encodes CASSLDPSTDTQYF. The full variable domain, in which reference TRBV11-3 and TRBJ2-3 provide the parts outside the CDR3, is EAGVVQSPRYKIIEKKQPVAFWCNPISGHNTLYWYLQNLGQGPELLIRYENEEAVDDSQLPKDRFSAERLKGVDSTLKIQPAELGDSAVYLCASSLDPSTDTQYFGPGTRLTVL.